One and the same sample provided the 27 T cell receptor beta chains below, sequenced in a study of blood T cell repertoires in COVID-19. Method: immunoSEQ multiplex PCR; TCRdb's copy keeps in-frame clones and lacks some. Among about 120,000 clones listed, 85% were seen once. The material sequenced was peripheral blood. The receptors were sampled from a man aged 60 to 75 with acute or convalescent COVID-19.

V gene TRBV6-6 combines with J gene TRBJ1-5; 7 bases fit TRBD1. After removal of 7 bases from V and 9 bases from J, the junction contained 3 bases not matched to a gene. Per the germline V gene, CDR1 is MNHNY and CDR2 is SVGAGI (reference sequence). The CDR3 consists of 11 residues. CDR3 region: CASNSGGPQHF. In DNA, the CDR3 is TGTGCCAGCAACTCAGGGGGGCCCCAGCATTTT.

Here the CDR3 reads CASSPPDRGRTGELFF. The CDR3, as DNA: TGTGCCAGCAGCCCTCCGGACAGGGGGCGGACCGGGGAGCTGTTTTTT. The chain combines TRBV16 with TRBJ2-2, with TRBD1 identical over 11 bases. Trimming cost V 4 bases and J 5 bases; bases outside gene matches: 6. CDR1 is KGHSY and CDR2 is FQNENV in the germline V gene. The CDR3 is made up of 16 amino acids.

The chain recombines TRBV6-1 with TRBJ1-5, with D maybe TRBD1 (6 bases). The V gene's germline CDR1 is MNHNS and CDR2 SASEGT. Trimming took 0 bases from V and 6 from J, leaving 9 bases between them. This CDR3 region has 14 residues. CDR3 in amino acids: CASSEAGGSQPQHF. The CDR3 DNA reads TGTGCCAGCAGTGAAGCTGGGGGCTCTCAGCCCCAGCATTTT.

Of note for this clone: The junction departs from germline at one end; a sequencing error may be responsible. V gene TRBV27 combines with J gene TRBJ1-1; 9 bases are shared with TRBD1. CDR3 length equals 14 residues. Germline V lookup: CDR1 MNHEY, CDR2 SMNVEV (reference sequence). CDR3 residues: CASGLDRGDTEVFF. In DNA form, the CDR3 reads TGTGCCAGCGGTTTGGACAGGGGCGACACTGAAGTTTTCTTT.

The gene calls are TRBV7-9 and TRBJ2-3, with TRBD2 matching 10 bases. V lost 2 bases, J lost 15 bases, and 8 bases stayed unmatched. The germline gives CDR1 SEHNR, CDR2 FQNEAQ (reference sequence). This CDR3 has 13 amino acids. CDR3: CASSLRTSGIHYF. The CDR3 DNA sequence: TGTGCCAGCAGCTTACGAACTAGCGGGATCCATTATTTT.

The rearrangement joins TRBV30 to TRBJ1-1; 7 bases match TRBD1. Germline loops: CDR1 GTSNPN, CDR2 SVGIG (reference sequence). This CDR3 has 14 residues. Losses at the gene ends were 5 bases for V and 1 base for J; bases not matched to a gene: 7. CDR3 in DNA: TGTGCCTGGGCCACGGACAGGCAGAACACTGAAGCTTTCTTT. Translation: CAWATDRQNTEAFF.

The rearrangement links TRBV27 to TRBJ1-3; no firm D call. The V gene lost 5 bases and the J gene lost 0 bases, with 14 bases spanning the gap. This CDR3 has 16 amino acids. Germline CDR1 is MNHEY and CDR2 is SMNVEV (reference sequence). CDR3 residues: CASSRQRRNSGNTIYF. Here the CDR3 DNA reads TGTGCCAGCAGTCGCCAGCGGCGGAACTCTGGAAACACCATATATTTT.

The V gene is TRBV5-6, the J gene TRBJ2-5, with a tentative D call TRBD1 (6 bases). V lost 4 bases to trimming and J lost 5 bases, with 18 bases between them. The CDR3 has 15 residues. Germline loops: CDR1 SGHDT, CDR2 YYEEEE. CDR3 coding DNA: TGTGCCAGCAGCCGTACAACCAGGGGTCAGGAGACCCAGTACTTC. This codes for CASSRTTRGQETQYF.

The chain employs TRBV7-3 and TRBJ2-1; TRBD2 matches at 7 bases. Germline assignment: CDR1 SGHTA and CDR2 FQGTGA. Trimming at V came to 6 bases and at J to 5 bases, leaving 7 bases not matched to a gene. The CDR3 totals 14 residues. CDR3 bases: TGTGCCAGCAGTCAGGGAGGGTCTAACAATGAGCAGTTCTTC. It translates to CASSQGGSNNEQFF.

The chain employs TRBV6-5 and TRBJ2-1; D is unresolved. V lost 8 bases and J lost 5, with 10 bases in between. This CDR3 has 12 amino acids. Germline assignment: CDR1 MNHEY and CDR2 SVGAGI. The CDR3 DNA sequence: TGTGCCAGCGGCGACTGGGACAATGAGCAGTTCTTC. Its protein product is CASGDWDNEQFF.

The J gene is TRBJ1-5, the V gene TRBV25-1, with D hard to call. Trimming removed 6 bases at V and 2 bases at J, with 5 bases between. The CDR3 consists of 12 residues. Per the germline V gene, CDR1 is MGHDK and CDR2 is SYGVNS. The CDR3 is CASSQGNQPQHF. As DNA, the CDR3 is TGTGCCAGCAGCCAGGGCAATCAGCCCCAGCATTTT.

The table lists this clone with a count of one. CDR3 sequence reads: CASTIPGQGAKGYTF. DNA for the CDR3: TGTGCCAGCACCATACCGGGACAGGGGGCGAAAGGCTACACCTTC. This sequence joins TRBV13 and TRBJ1-2; 12 nucleotides align to TRBD1. The V gene's germline CDR1 is PRHDT and CDR2 FYEKMQ (reference sequence). The junction had 11 bases not matched to a gene; V was cut back by 7 bases and J by 8 bases. The CDR3 is 15 amino acids.

CDR3 loop: CASSIGRGDTQYF. DNA of the CDR3: TGTGCCAGTAGTATTGGCCGAGGGGATACGCAGTATTTT. The rearrangement links TRBV19 to TRBJ2-3; weak D call: TRBD2 (5 bases). The V end was cut by 3 bases, the J end by 6 bases, with 10 bases between. The CDR3 extends over 13 amino acids. Germline assignment: CDR1 LNHDA and CDR2 SQIVND (reference sequence).

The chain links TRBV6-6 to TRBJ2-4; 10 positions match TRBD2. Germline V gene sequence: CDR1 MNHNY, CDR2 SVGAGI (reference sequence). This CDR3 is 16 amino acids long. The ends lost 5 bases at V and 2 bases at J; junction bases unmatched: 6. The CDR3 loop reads CASSGSSGRTKNIQYF. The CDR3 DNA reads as TGTGCCAGCAGTGGATCTAGCGGGAGAACCAAAAACATTCAGTACTTC.

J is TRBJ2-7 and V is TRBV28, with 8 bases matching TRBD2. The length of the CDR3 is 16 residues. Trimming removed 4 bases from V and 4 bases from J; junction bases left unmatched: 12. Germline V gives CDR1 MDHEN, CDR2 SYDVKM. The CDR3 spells CASSSPGGTKPYEQYF. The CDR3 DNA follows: TGTGCCAGCAGTTCTCCGGGGGGGACTAAGCCTTACGAGCAGTACTTC.

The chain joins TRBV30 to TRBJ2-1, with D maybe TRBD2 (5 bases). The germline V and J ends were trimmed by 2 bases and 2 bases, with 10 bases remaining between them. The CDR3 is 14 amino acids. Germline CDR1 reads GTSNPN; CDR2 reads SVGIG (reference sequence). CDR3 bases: TGTGCCTGGAGTCCAGCGACTACCTACAATGAGCAGTTCTTC. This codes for CAWSPATTYNEQFF.

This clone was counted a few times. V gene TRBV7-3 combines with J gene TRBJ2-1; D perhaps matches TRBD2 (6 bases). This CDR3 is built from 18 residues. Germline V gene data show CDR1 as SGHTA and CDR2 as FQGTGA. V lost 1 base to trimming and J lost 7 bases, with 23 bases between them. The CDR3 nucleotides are TGTGCCAGCAGCTTAAAACCGACCATCGGGGGTACATCGAATGAGCAGTTCTTC. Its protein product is CASSLKPTIGGTSNEQFF. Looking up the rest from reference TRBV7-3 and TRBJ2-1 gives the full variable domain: GAGVSQTPSNKVTEKGKYVELRCDPISGHTALYWYRQSLGQGPEFLIYFQGTGAADDSGLPNDRFFAVRPEGSVSTLKIQRTERGDSAVYLCASSLKPTIGGTSNEQFFGPGTRLTVL.

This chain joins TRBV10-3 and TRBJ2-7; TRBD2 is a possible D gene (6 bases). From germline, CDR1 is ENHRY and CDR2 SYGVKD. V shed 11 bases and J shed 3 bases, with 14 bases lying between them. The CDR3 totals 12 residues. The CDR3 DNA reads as TGTGCCTGCTCCCGGGGAGGCTACGAGCAGTACTTC. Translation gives CACSRGGYEQYF.

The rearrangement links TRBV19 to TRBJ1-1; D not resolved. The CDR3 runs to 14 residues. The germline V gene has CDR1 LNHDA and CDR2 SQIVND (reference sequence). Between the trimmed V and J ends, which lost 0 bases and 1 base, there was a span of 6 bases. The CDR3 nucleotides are TGTGCCAGTAGTATAGATCGGGAGAACACTGAAGCTTTCTTT. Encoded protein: CASSIDRENTEAFF.

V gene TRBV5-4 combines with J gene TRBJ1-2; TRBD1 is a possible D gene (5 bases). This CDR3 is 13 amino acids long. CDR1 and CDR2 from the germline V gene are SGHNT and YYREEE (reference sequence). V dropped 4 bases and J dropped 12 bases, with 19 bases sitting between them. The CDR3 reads CASSPGGVPWNTF. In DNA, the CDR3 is TGTGCCAGCAGCCCGGGGGGGGTCCCCTGGAACACCTTC.

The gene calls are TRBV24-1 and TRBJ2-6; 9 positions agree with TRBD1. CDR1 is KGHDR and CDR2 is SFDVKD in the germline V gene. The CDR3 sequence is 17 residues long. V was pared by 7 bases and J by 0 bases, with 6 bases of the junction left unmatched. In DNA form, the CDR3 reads TGTGCCACCAGCCCGGGACAGGGCCGCTCTGGGGCCAACGTCCTGACTTTC. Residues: CATSPGQGRSGANVLTF.

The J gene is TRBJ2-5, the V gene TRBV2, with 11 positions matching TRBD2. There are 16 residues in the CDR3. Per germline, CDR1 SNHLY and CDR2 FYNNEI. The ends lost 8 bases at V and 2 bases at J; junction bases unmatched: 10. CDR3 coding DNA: TGTGCCAGCCGTTTTACTAGCGGGAGAGATCAAGAGACCCAGTACTTC. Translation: CASRFTSGRDQETQYF. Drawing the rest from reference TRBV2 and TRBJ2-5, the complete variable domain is EPEVTQTPSHQVTQMGQEVILRCVPISNHLYFYWYRQILGQKVEFLVSFYNNEISEKSEIFDDQFSVERPDGSNFTLKIRSTKLEDSAMYFCASRFTSGRDQETQYFGPGTRLLVL.

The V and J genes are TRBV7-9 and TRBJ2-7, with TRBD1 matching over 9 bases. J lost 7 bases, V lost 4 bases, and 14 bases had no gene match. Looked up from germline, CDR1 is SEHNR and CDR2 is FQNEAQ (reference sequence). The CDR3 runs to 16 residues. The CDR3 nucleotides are TGTGCCAGCAGCTCAAGCCGGGACAGGGTCTCGGGAGAGCAGTACTTC. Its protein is CASSSSRDRVSGEQYF. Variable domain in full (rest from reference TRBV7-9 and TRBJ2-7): DTGVSQNPRHKITKRGQNVTFRCDPISEHNRLYWYRQTLGQGPEFLTYFQNEAQLEKSRLLSDRFSAERPKGSFSTLEIQRTEQGDSAMYLCASSSSRDRVSGEQYFGPGTRLTVT.

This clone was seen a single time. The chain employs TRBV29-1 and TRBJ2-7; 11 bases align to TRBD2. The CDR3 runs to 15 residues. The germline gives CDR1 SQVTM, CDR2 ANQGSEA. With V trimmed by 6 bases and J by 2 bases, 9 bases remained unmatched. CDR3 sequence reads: CSVSPPTSGAYEQYF. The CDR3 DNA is TGCAGCGTGTCCCCTCCGACTAGCGGGGCCTACGAGCAGTACTTC.

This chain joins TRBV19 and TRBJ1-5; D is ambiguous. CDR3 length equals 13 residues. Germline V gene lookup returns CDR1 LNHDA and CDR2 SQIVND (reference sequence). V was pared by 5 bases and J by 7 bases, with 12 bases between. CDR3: CASSPDAGQPQHF. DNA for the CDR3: TGTGCCAGTAGTCCAGACGCGGGGCAGCCCCAGCATTTT. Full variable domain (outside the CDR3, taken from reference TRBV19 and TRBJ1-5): DGGITQSPKYLFRKEGQNVTLSCEQNLNHDAMYWYRQDPGQGLRLIYYSQIVNDFQKGDIAEGYSVSREKKESFPLTVTSAQKNPTAFYLCASSPDAGQPQHFGDGTRLSIL.

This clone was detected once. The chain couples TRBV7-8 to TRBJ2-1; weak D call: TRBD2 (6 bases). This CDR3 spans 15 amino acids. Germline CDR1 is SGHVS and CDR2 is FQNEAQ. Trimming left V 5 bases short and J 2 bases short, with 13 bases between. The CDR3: CASSPIAVAYNEQFF. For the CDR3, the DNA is TGTGCCAGCAGCCCAATAGCGGTGGCCTACAATGAGCAGTTCTTC.

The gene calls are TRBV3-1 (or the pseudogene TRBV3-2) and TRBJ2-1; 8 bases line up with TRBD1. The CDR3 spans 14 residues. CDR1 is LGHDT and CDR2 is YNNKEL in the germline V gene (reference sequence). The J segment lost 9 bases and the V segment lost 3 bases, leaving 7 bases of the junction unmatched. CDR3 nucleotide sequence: TGTGCCAGCAGCCACCCGGGACAGGCAGCTGAGCAGTTCTTC. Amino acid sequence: CASSHPGQAAEQFF.